This is a list of T cell receptor beta chains from one sample in a study of glioma-infiltrating T cells. TCRdb re-called the multiplex PCR reads through MiXCR, storing one row per CDR3 protein. The repertoire holds under 200,000 distinct CDR3 sequences, with approximately 40% as singletons. Source material: glioma tissue, nonneoplastic brain tissue, or PBMCs (not recorded which). All receptors come from a human donor with low-grade glioma or glioblastoma, undergoing nonglioma brain surgery, or in good health (not recorded which). The CDR3 runs from the conserved cysteine through the conserved F or W. Each record gives: CDR3 length, J gene, V gene, D gene, clone size, CDR3 DNA, CDR3 protein. A D gene is named only where the DNA matches it firmly. Only part of the rows carry a size: once, few, many, or a class if the clone is expanded.

>15|TRBJ2-3|TRBV6-5|TRBD2|.
TGTGCCATCAGTGGACAAGCGGGAGGGCCAGATACGCAGTATTTT
CAISGQAGGPDTQYF
>14|TRBJ2-3|TRBV29-1|.|few
TGCAGCGTTCTCCGTGACCGAAGCACAGATACGCAGTATTTT
CSVLRDRSTDTQYF
>16|TRBJ2-2|TRBV28|.|few
TGTGCCAGCAGTTCATATTCTTCGGGTTACACCGGGGAGCTGTTTTTT
CASSSYSSGYTGELFF
>14|TRBJ2-7|TRBV28|.|many
TGTGCCAGCAGTATGGCAGGCGATTCCTACGAGCAGTACTTC
CASSMAGDSYEQYF
>12|TRBJ1-5|TRBV12-3/TRBV12-4|.|.
TGTGCCAGCAGTTTAATGTATCAGCCCCAGCATTTT
CASSLMYQPQHF
>13|TRBJ2-1|TRBV5-1|.|.
TGCGCCAGCAGCTTGGATGGAGCCAATGAGCAGTTCTTC
CASSLDGANEQFF
>16|TRBJ1-4|TRBV27|.|many
TGTGCCAGCAGTTTCTACGGGGACTCAACTAATGAAAAACTGTTTTTT
CASSFYGDSTNEKLFF
>13|TRBJ2-5|TRBV20-1|.|many
TGCAGTGCTAGAGATACCAGGGAAGAGACCCAGTACTTC
CSARDTREETQYF
>14|TRBJ2-7|TRBV20-1|TRBD2|many
TGCAGTGCTCGACTAGCGGGAGGTGCCCACGAGCAGTACTTC
CSARLAGGAHEQYF
>14|TRBJ2-7|TRBV5-1|.|few
TGCGCCAGCAGCTCCGATTTGGGATTCCACGAGCAGTACTTC
CASSSDLGFHEQYF
>15|TRBJ2-3|TRBV12-3/TRBV12-4|TRBD2|few
TGTGCCAGCAGTTTAGGGGGACTAGCGGGAGATACGCAGTATTTT
CASSLGGLAGDTQYF
>16|TRBJ2-1|TRBV12-3/TRBV12-4|TRBD2|few
TGTGCCAGCAGTCCCCGGACTAGCGGGGTTTACAATGAGCAGTTCTTC
CASSPRTSGVYNEQFF
>13|TRBJ2-2|TRBV20-1|.|many
TGCAGTGCTAGTAGCGCGGGGACCGGGGAGCTGTTTTTT
CSASSAGTGELFF
>15|TRBJ2-7|TRBV28|.|many
TGTGCCAGCAGTTCCCCAAGCGGATTAACCTACGAGCAGTACTTC
CASSSPSGLTYEQYF
>15|TRBJ1-5|TRBV15|.|many
TGTGCCACCAGCAGAGAGGGGGGCTCGGGTCAGCCCCAGCATTTT
CATSREGGSGQPQHF
>16|TRBJ2-1|TRBV28|TRBD1|many
TGTGCCAGCAGAACTTCCTGGACAGGGGGCTTCAATGAGCAGTTCTTC
CASRTSWTGGFNEQFF
>13|TRBJ2-2|TRBV29-1|.|.
TGCAGCGTTGAACAGGGAAAGGTCGGGGAGCTGTTTTTT
CSVEQGKVGELFF
>15|TRBJ2-7|TRBV6-1|TRBD1|many
TGTGCCAGCAGTCCGGACAGGAGACGGGTCTACGAGCAGTACTTC
CASSPDRRRVYEQYF
>12|TRBJ2-7|TRBV29-1|.|.
TGCAGCGTTGAATCGCAGCCCTACGAGCAGTACTTC
CSVESQPYEQYF
>18|TRBJ1-3|TRBV12-3/TRBV12-4|TRBD1|many
TGTGCCAGCAGTTCGGGACAGGCCCTCCTAGGCTCTGGAAACACCATATATTTT
CASSSGQALLGSGNTIYF
>14|TRBJ2-1|TRBV30|TRBD1|few
TGTGCCTGGAGTACCGGACAGGGTCTGAATGAGCAGTTCTTC
CAWSTGQGLNEQFF
>15|TRBJ2-7|TRBV7-2|.|few
TGTGCCAGCAGCTTAGATGGGGGAGCGGCCCGCGAGCAGTACTTC
CASSLDGGAAREQYF
>22|TRBJ2-1|TRBV28|TRBD2|many
TGTGCCAGCAGTTTTCTTCGTCGGAGGGGGCAGGCTAGCGGGAGTAATGACAATGAGCAGTTCTTC
CASSFLRRRGQASGSNDNEQFF
>15|TRBJ2-7|TRBV7-2|.|.
TGCGCCAGCAGCGTGGACGGGGGGCTCTCTTACGAGCAGTACTTC
CASSVDGGLSYEQYF
>17|TRBJ2-5|TRBV5-1|TRBD1|.
TGCGCCAGCAGCTCTAAACGCGGACAGGGGGCAGGAGAGACCCAGTACTTC
CASSSKRGQGAGETQYF
>15|TRBJ2-3|TRBV29-1|TRBD1|few
TGCAGCGCTAATCACCGGGACAGGGAACCAGATACGCAGTATTTT
CSANHRDREPDTQYF
>13|TRBJ2-5|TRBV18|.|many
TGTGCCAGCTCAGCGACAGTCCAGGAGACCCAGTACTTC
CASSATVQETQYF
>11|TRBJ2-7|TRBV27|.|.
TGTGCCAGCAGTTTATCTAAGGAGCAGTACTTC
CASSLSKEQYF
>15|TRBJ1-2|TRBV2|.|.
TGTGCCAGCAGTCCCGAATTTTCGGCCGTCGGTGGCTACACCTTC
CASSPEFSAVGGYTF